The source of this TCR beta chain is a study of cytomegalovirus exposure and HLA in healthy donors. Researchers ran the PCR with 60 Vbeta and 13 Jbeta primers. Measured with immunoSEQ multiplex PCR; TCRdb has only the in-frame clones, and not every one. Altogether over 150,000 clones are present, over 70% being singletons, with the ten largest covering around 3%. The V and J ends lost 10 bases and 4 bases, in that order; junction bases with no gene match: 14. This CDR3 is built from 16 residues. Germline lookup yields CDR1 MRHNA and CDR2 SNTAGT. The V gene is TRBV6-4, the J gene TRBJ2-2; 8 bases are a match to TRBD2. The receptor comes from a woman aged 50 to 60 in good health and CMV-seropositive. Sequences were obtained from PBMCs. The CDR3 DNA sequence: TGTGCCAACCCTAGGGGCGGGGGGCGAAGCACCGGGGAGCTGTTTTTT. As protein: CANPRGGGRSTGELFF.